This record looks at one TCR beta chain sequence and its context. The ends were cut back, 4 bases at V and 2 bases at J, with 12 bases in the middle. In germline, CDR1 is SQVTM, CDR2 ANQGSEA. The CDR3 spans 13 residues. This specimen comes from a study of shared T cell receptors in the human thymus. Profiled with immunoSEQ multiplex PCR; TCRdb holds only in-frame clones, not every one. Among some 700,000 clones listed, 88% were seen once. The sample was also reused in another study, on human thymus T cells. That source reports: Donors consisted of healthy Finnish infants (having corrective surgery for congenital heart defects). Thymus specimens were resections from corrective heart surgery. Among thymic and blood repertoires, usage of V and J genes appeared biased. Related work showed strongly overlapping thymic repertoires across unrelated individuals.

The chain joins TRBV29-1 to TRBJ2-7, with D maybe TRBD2 (5 bases). What was sequenced was thymocytes. The clonotype was recovered from a boy in the first two years of life with a congenital heart defect. The chain's CDR3 is CSVGGMRAYEQYF. Written as DNA, the CDR3 is TGCAGCGTTGGAGGGATGCGCGCCTACGAGCAGTACTTC.